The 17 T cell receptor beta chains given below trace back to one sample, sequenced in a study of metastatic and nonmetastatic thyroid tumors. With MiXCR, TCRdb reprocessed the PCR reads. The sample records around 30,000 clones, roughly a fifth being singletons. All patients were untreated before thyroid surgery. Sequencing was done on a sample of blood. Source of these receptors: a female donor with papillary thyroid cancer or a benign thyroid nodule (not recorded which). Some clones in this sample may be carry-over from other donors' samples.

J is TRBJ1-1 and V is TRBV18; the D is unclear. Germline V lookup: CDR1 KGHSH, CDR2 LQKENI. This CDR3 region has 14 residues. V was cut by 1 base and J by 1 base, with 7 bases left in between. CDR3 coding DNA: TGTGCCAGCTCACCACAGGTGGGGAACACTGAAGCTTTCTTT. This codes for CASSPQVGNTEAFF. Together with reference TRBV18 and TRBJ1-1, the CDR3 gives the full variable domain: NAGVMQNPRHLVRRRGQEARLRCSPMKGHSHVYWYRQLPEEGLKFMVYLQKENIIDESGMPKERFSAEFPKEGPSILRIQQVVRGDSAAYFCASSPQVGNTEAFFGQGTRLTVV.

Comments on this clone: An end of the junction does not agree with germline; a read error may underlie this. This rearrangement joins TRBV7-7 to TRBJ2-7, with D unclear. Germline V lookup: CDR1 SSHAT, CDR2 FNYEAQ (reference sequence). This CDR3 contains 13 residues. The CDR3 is CASSADRAREQYF. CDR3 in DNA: TGTGCTAGCAGCGCGGATCGGGCCAGGGAGCAGTACTTC. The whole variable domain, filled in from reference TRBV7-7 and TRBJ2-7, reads GAGVSQSPRYKVTKRGQDVTLRCDPISSHATLYWYQQALGQGPEFLTYFNYEAQPDKSGLPSDRFSAERPEGSISTLTIQRTEQRDSAMYRCASSADRAREQYFGPGTRLTVT.

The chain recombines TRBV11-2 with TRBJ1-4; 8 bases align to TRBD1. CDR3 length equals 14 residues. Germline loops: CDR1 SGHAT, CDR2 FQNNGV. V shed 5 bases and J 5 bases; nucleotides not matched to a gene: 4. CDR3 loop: CASSRTGTNEKLFF. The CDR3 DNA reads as TGTGCCAGCAGCCGGACAGGGACAAATGAAAAACTGTTTTTT.

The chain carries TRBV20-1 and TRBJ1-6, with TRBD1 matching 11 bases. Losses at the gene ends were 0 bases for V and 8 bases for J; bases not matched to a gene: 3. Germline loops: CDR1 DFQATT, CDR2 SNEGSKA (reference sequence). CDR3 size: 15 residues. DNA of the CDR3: TGCAGTGCTAGAGACCTGGGACAGGGGGATTCACCCCTCCACTTT. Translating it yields CSARDLGQGDSPLHF.

CDR3 protein: CASSLDGSGLGNEQFF. The CDR3 nucleotides are TGTGCCAGCAGCTTAGACGGTTCGGGTTTGGGCAATGAGCAGTTCTTC. The chain is built from TRBV11-2 and TRBJ2-1; D remains ambiguous. The V and J ends lost 0 bases and 6 bases respectively, with 15 bases between them. The CDR3 totals 16 residues. Germline V gene sequence: CDR1 SGHAT, CDR2 FQNNGV.

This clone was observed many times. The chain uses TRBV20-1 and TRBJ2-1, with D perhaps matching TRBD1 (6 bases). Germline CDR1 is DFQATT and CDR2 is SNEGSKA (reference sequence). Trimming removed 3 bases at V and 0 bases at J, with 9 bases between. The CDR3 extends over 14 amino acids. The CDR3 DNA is TGCAGTGCTAGTCAGGGGAGCTCCTACAATGAGCAGTTCTTC. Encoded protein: CSASQGSSYNEQFF.

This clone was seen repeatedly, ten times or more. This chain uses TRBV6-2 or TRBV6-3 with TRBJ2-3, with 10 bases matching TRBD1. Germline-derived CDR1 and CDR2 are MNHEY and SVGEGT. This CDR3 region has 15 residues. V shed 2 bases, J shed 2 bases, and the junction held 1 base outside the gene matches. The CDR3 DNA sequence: TGTGCCAGCAGTTACGGGACAGGGGACACAGATACGCAGTATTTT. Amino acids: CASSYGTGDTDTQYF.

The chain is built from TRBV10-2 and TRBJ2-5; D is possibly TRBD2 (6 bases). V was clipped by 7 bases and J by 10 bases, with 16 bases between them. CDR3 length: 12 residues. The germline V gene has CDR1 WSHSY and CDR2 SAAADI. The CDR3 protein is CASKWTGVSQYF. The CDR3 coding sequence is TGCGCCAGCAAATGGACGGGGGTGAGCCAGTACTTC.

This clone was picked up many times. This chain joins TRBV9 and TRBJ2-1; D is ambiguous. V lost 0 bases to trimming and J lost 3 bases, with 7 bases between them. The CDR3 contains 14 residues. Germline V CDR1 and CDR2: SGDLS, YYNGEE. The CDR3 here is CASSVGHFYNEQFF. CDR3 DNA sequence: TGTGCCAGCAGCGTAGGACACTTCTACAATGAGCAGTTCTTC.

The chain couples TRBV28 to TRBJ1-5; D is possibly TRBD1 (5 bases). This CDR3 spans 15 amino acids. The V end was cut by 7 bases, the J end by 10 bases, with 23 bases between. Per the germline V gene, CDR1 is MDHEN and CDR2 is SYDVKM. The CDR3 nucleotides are TGTGCCAGCATCCCCCTGGGGCAGGGTTTCCGACCCCAGCATTTT. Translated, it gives CASIPLGQGFRPQHF. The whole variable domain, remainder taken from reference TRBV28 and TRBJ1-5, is DVKVTQSSRYLVKRTGEKVFLECVQDMDHENMFWYRQDPGLGLRLIYFSYDVKMKEKGDIPEGYSVSREKKERFSLILESASTNQTSMYLCASIPLGQGFRPQHFGDGTRLSIL.

CDR3 DNA: TGTGCCACCAGCAGAGAAGTTAGTTGGGCCCCAACTAATGAAAAACTGTTTTTT. Encoded protein: CATSREVSWAPTNEKLFF. The chain recombines TRBV15 with TRBJ1-4, with no clear D. Germline-derived CDR1 and CDR2 are LNHNV and YYDKDF (reference sequence). The CDR3 loop spans 18 amino acids. Deletions cut 0 bases from V and 0 bases from J, with 14 bases between.

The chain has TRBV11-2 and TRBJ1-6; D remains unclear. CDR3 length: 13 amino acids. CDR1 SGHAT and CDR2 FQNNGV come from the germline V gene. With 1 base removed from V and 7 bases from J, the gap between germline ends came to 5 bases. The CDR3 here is CASSLATNSPLHF. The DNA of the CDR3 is TGTGCCAGCAGCTTAGCCACCAATTCACCCCTCCACTTT.

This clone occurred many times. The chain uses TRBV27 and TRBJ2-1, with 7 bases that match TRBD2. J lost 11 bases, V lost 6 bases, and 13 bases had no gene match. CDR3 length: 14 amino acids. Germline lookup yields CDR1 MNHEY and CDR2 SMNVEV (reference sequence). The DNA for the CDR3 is TGTGCCAGCAGGCGGGGCCAGCGGGACGGGAAGCAGTTCTTC. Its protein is CASRRGQRDGKQFF.

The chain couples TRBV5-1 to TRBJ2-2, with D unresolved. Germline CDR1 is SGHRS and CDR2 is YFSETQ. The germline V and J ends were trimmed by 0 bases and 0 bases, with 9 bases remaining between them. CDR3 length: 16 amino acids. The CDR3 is CASSLVGRTNTGELFF. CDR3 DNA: TGCGCCAGCAGCTTGGTTGGCAGAACGAACACCGGGGAGCTGTTTTTT.

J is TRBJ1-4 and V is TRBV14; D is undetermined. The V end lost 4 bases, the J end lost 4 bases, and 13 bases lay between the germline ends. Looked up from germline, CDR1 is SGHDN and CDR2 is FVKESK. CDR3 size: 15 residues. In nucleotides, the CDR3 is TGTGCCAGCAGCCCCCGGACCCTGAATAATGAAAAACTGTTTTTT. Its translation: CASSPRTLNNEKLFF.

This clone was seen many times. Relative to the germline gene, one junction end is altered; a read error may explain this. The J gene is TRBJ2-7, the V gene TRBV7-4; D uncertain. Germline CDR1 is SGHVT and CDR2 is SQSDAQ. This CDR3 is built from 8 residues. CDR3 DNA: TGTGCCAGCAGCTTAATAAAGTTC. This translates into CASSLIKF.

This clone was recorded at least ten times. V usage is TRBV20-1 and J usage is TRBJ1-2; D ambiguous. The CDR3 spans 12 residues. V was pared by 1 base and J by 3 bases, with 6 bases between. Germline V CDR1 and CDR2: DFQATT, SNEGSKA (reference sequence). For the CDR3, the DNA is TGCAGTGCTAGAGGGACGGACTATGGCTACACCTTC. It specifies CSARGTDYGYTF.